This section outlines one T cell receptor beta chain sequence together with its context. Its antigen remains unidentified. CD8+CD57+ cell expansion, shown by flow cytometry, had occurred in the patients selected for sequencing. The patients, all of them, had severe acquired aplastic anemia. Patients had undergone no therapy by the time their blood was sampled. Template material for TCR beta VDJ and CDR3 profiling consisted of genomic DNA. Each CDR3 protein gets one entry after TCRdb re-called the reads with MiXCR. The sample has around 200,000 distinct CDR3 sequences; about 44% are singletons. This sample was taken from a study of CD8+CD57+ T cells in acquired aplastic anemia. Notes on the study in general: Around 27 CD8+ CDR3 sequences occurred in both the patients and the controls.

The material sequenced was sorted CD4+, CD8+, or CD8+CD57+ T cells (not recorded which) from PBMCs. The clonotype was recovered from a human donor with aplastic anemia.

The CDR3 reads CASSAQGTGRGNSPLHF. CDR3 in DNA: TGTGCCAGCAGTGCCCAGGGGACAGGTCGGGGTAATTCACCCCTCCACTTT. This sequence joins TRBV2 and TRBJ1-6, with 8 bases aligning to TRBD1. Germline CDR1 SNHLY, CDR2 FYNNEI. This CDR3 has 17 residues. Trimming cost V 4 bases and J 6 bases; bases outside gene matches: 11. Complete variable domain (other parts from reference TRBV2 and TRBJ1-6): EPEVTQTPSHQVTQMGQEVILRCVPISNHLYFYWYRQILGQKVEFLVSFYNNEISEKSEIFDDQFSVERPDGSNFTLKIRSTKLEDSAMYFCASSAQGTGRGNSPLHFGNGTRLTVT.